The 17 T cell receptor beta chains below all came from one sample that was sequenced in a study of spatial heterogeneity in lung cancer. TCRdb redid the calling of the 5' RACE reads with MiXCR, one entry per CDR3 protein. In the table there are over 85,000 distinct CDR3 sequences, roughly a fifth of which are singletons. Time point given: blood at routine non-recurrence follow-up after resection. Sample: PBMCs, taken at follow-up. The receptors were gathered from a male donor with early-stage non-small cell lung cancer.

The chain employs TRBV3-1 and TRBJ1-3; D is ambiguous. From germline, CDR1 is LGHDT and CDR2 YNNKEL (reference sequence). The CDR3 runs to 14 residues. The ends were cut back, 5 bases at V and 0 bases at J, with 8 bases in the middle. The CDR3 coding sequence is TGTGCCAGCAGCTCTCAAGGCTCTGGAAACACCATATATTTT. Translated: CASSSQGSGNTIYF.

The chain combines TRBV20-1 with TRBJ2-7; 8 bases agree with TRBD1. With V trimmed by 5 bases and J by 5 bases, 5 bases remained unmatched. The germline CDR1 and CDR2 sequences are DFQATT and SNEGSKA (reference sequence). The CDR3 runs to 12 residues. The CDR3 nucleotides are TGCAGTGCTTGGTCAGGGGGCGACGAGCAGTACTTC. This translates into CSAWSGGDEQYF.

This clonotype was counted only a few times. V gene TRBV7-3 combines with J gene TRBJ2-5; D is unresolved. Germline V CDR1 and CDR2: SGHTA, FQGTGA. The CDR3 has 14 residues. V was clipped by 5 bases and J by 2 bases, with 12 bases between them. The CDR3 region has the DNA TGTGCCAGCAGCGTCGCTGGGAAACAAGAGACCCAGTACTTC. Its translation: CASSVAGKQETQYF.

The rearrangement joins TRBV2 to TRBJ2-2, with TRBD1 as a possible D gene (6 bases). V was trimmed by 7 bases and J by 4 bases, leaving 13 bases between them. CDR3 length: 14 amino acids. Germline V lookup: CDR1 SNHLY, CDR2 FYNNEI. The CDR3 nucleotides are TGTGCCAGCACAGGGGACGCTGGCACCGGGGAGCTGTTTTTT. Encoded protein: CASTGDAGTGELFF. The variable domain in full, with the rest retrieved from reference TRBV2 and TRBJ2-2, is EPEVTQTPSHQVTQMGQEVILRCVPISNHLYFYWYRQILGQKVEFLVSFYNNEISEKSEIFDDQFSVERPDGSNFTLKIRSTKLEDSAMYFCASTGDAGTGELFFGEGSRLTVL.

This clonotype was seen more than once but under ten times. The V gene is TRBV30, the J gene TRBJ1-4, with D possibly being TRBD1 (5 bases). The CDR3 runs 12 residues. Trimming removed 1 base from V and 7 bases from J, with 7 bases in between. The germline V gene encodes CDR1 GTSNPN and CDR2 SVGIG (reference sequence). The CDR3 loop reads CAWSEGFEKLFF. The CDR3 DNA follows: TGTGCCTGGAGTGAGGGGTTTGAAAAACTGTTTTTT.

The chain recombines TRBV20-1 with TRBJ1-2; TRBD1 is a possible D gene (6 bases). The CDR3 runs to 16 residues. Germline values: CDR1 DFQATT, CDR2 SNEGSKA (reference sequence). V was cut by 0 bases and J by 0 bases, with 14 bases left in between. The CDR3 DNA follows: TGCAGTGCTAGAGAGGGGACAAGGGACCCTAACTATGGCTACACCTTC. Translation gives CSAREGTRDPNYGYTF.

In this sample, this clonotype turned up a few times. The rearrangement links TRBV7-2 to TRBJ2-1, with a weak D call TRBD2 (6 bases). Germline CDR1 is SGHTA and CDR2 is FQGNSA. V was trimmed by 8 bases and J by 0 bases, leaving 14 bases between them. This CDR3 contains 15 residues. CDR3 in DNA: TGTGCCAGCCGACTAGGGGTAGTCTCCTACAATGAGCAGTTCTTC. This codes for CASRLGVVSYNEQFF.

This clonotype occurred a few times. This chain links TRBV9 with TRBJ1-5; 10 bases agree with TRBD1. With 4 bases clipped from V and 3 bases from J, the junction kept 4 bases outside the gene matches. This CDR3 spans 15 amino acids. The V gene's germline CDR1 is SGDLS and CDR2 YYNGEE. DNA for the CDR3: TGTGCCAGCAGCACCGGACAGGGGGACAATCAGCCCCAGCATTTT. Protein: CASSTGQGDNQPQHF. Based on the CDR3 plus reference TRBV9 and TRBJ1-5, the full variable domain is DSGVTQTPKHLITATGQRVTLRCSPRSGDLSVYWYQQSLDQGLQFLIQYYNGEERAKGNILERFSAQQFPDLHSELNLSSLELGDSALYFCASSTGQGDNQPQHFGDGTRLSIL.

This clonotype was observed a few times. The CDR3 DNA reads as TGCAGTGCTACCGATTCCACCAAGGGGCAGGGGTATGGCTACACCTTC. Its protein is CSATDSTKGQGYGYTF. This rearrangement joins TRBV20-1 to TRBJ1-2; possibly TRBD1 for D (6 bases). This CDR3 spans 16 amino acids. Trimming took off 4 bases at V and 5 bases at J, with 23 bases between the two ends. The V gene's germline CDR1 is DFQATT and CDR2 SNEGSKA (reference sequence).

This clonotype appeared many times. The chain links TRBV15 to TRBJ2-2, with D unresolved. The CDR3 runs to 13 residues. V was shortened by 6 bases and J by 3 bases, with 8 bases between the two germline ends. In germline, CDR1 is LNHNV, CDR2 YYDKDF (reference sequence). The CDR3 nucleotides read TGTGCCACCAGTCGGCGTTACACCGGGGAGCTGTTTTTT. Translating gives CATSRRYTGELFF.

V gene TRBV7-2 combines with J gene TRBJ1-2; the D is unclear. Trimming removed 2 bases from V and 8 bases from J, with 12 bases in between. The CDR3 has 13 residues. Germline lookup yields CDR1 SGHTA and CDR2 FQGNSA. CDR3: CASSLLYPQGYTF. CDR3 DNA: TGTGCCAGCAGCTTATTGTATCCGCAAGGCTACACCTTC.

This rearrangement joins TRBV15 to TRBJ2-7; either TRBD1 or TRBD2 may supply D (5 bases each). The CDR3 length is 14 residues. The V and J ends lost 3 bases and 6 bases respectively, with 15 bases between them. CDR1 LNHNV and CDR2 YYDKDF come from the germline V gene (reference sequence). The CDR3 sequence: CATSSWDRLGEQYF. The CDR3 nucleotides are TGTGCCACCAGCAGCTGGGACCGGCTGGGCGAGCAGTACTTC. Variable domain in full (rest from reference TRBV15 and TRBJ2-7): DAMVIQNPRYQVTQFGKPVTLSCSQTLNHNVMYWYQQKSSQAPKLLFHYYDKDFNNEADTPDNFQSRRPNTSFCFLDIRSPGLGDTAMYLCATSSWDRLGEQYFGPGTRLTVT.

V gene TRBV4-1 combines with J gene TRBJ1-3; D perhaps matches TRBD1 (5 bases). With 0 bases removed from V and 0 bases from J, the gap between germline ends came to 9 bases. CDR1 and CDR2 (germline): MGHRA, YSYEKL. This CDR3 is built from 16 residues. For the CDR3, the DNA is TGCGCCAGCAGCCAAGACGGGACCGACTCTGGAAACACCATATATTTT. Translating it yields CASSQDGTDSGNTIYF.

In its sample, this clonotype was seen once. This chain links TRBV3-1 with TRBJ2-4; the D gene could be TRBD1 or TRBD2 (7 bases each). Germline assignment: CDR1 LGHDT and CDR2 YNNKEL (reference sequence). The V end lost 8 bases, the J end lost 6 bases, and 14 bases lay between the germline ends. This CDR3 is built from 13 residues. The CDR3 spells CASASRGGNIQYF. In nucleotides, the CDR3 is TGTGCCAGCGCCAGCAGGGGGGGAAACATTCAGTACTTC.

The CDR3 DNA reads TGTGCCAGCAGCGCGACGACTAGTGGTAATGAGCAGTTCTTC. As protein: CASSATTSGNEQFF. This sequence joins TRBV9 and TRBJ2-1; weak D call: TRBD2 (6 bases). The CDR3 length is 14 residues. Germline loops: CDR1 SGDLS, CDR2 YYNGEE. V was clipped by 3 bases and J by 7 bases, with 14 bases between them.

The chain recombines TRBV6-1 with TRBJ2-3; TRBD2 matches 8 bases. V lost 4 bases and J lost 5; bases outside the gene matches: 5. Germline loops: CDR1 MNHNS, CDR2 SASEGT. The CDR3 sequence is 14 residues long. The CDR3 region has the DNA TGTGCCAGCAGTGCGGGAGGGAATCGAGATACGCAGTATTTT. Its protein is CASSAGGNRDTQYF.

J is TRBJ1-1 and V is TRBV30, with 8 bases that match TRBD1. This CDR3 has 14 residues. In germline, CDR1 is GTSNPN, CDR2 SVGIG (reference sequence). V was clipped by 3 bases and J by 5 bases; unmatched bases: 8. The CDR3 is CAWSRGQVATEAFF. The CDR3 nucleotides are TGTGCCTGGAGCCGGGGACAGGTGGCAACTGAAGCTTTCTTT.